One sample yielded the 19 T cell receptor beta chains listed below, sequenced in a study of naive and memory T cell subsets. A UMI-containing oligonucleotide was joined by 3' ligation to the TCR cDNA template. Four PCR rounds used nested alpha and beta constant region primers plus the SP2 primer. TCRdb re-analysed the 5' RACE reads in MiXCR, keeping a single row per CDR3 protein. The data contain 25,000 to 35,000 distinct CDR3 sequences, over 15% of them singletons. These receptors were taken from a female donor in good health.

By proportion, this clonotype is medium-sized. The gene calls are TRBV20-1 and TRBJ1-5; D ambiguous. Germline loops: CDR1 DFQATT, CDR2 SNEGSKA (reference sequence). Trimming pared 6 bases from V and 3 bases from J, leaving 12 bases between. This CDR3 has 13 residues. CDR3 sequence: CSARDDHNQPQHF. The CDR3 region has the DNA TGCAGTGCGAGGGATGACCACAATCAGCCCCAGCATTTT.

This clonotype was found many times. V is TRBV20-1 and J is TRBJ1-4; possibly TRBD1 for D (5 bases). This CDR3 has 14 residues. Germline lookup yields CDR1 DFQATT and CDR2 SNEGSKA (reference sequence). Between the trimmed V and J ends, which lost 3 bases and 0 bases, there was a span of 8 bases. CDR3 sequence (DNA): TGCAGTGCTAGTGACAGCTCAACTAATGAAAAACTGTTTTTT. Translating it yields CSASDSSTNEKLFF.

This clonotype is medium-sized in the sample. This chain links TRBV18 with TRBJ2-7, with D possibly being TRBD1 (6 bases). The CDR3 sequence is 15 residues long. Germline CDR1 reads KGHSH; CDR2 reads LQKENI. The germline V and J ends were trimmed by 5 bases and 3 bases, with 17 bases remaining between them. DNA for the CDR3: TGTGCCAGCTCATCCCTCGGAACAGGGAACTACGAGCAGTACTTC. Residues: CASSSLGTGNYEQYF.

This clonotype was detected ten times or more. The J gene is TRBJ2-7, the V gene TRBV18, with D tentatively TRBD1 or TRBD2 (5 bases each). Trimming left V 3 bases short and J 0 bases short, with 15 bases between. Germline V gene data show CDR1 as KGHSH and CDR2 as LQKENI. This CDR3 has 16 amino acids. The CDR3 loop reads CASSPWDPESSYEQYF. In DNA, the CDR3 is TGTGCCAGCTCACCCTGGGACCCTGAGAGCTCCTACGAGCAGTACTTC. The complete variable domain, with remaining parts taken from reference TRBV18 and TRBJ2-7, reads NAGVMQNPRHLVRRRGQEARLRCSPMKGHSHVYWYRQLPEEGLKFMVYLQKENIIDESGMPKERFSAEFPKEGPSILRIQQVVRGDSAAYFCASSPWDPESSYEQYFGPGTRLTVT.

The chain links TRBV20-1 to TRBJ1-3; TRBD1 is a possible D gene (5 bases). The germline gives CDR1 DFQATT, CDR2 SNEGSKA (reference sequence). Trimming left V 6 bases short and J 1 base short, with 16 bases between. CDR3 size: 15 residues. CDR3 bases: TGCAGTGCGATGCCAGGGACGCGGTCTGGAAACACCATATATTTT. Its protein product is CSAMPGTRSGNTIYF.

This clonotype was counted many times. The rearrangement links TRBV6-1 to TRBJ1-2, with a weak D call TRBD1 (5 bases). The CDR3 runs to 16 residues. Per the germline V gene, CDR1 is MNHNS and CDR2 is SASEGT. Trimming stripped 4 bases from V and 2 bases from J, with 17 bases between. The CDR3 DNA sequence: TGTGCCAGCAGTGTATGGGACCTTACGAAAAACTATGGCTACACCTTC. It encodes CASSVWDLTKNYGYTF.

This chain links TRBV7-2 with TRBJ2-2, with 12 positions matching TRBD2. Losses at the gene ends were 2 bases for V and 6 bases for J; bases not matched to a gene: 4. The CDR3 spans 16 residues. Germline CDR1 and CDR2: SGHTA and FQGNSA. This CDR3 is CASSLKPSGGAGELFF. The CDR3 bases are TGTGCCAGCAGCTTAAAACCTAGCGGGGGGGCCGGGGAGCTGTTTTTT.

As DNA, the CDR3 is TGTGCCAGCTCACCTACAGAGCCGCTGGGCTACGAGCAGTACTTC. It codes for CASSPTEPLGYEQYF. The V call is TRBV18, the J call TRBJ2-7; D gene ambiguous. The CDR3 is made up of 15 amino acids. Trimming cost V 3 bases and J 3 bases, with 15 bases left between them. Germline-derived CDR1 and CDR2 are KGHSH and LQKENI.

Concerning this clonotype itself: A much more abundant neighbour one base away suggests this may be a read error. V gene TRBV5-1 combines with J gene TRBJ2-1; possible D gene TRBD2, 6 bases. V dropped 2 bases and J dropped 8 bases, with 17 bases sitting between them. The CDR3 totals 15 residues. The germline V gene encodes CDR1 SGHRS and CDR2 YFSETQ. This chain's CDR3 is CASSLGLQGNYEQFF. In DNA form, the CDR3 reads TGCGCCAGCAGCTTAGGACTACAAGGGAACTATGAGCAGTTCTTC.

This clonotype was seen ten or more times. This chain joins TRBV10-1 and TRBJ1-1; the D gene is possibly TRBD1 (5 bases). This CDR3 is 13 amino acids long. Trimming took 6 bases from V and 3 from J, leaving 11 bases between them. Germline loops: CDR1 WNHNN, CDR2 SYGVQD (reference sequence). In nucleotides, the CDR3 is TGCGCCAGCAGATCGGCGGGGGACACTGAAGCTTTCTTT. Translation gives CASRSAGDTEAFF.

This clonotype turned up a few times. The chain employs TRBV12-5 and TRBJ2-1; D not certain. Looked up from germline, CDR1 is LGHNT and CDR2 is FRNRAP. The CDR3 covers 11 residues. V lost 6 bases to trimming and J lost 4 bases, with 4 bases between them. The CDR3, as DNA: TGTGCTAGTGGCCCTTACAATGAGCAGTTCTTC. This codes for CASGPYNEQFF.

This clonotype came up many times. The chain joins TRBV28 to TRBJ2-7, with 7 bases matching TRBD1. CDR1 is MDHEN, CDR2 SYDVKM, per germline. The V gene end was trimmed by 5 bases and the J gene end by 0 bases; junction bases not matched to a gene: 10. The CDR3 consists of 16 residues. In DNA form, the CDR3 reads TGTGCCAGCAGTGACAGGGTGGTCCCGAACTCCTACGAGCAGTACTTC. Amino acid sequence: CASSDRVVPNSYEQYF. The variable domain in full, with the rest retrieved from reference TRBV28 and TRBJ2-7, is DVKVTQSSRYLVKRTGEKVFLECVQDMDHENMFWYRQDPGLGLRLIYFSYDVKMKEKGDIPEGYSVSREKKERFSLILESASTNQTSMYLCASSDRVVPNSYEQYFGPGTRLTVT.

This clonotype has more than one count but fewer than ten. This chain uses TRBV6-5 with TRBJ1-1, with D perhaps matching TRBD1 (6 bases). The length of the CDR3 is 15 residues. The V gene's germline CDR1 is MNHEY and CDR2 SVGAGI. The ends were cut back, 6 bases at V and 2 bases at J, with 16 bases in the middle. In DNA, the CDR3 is TGTGCCAGCAGCTCCGACAGGCCAAGCAACACTGAAGCTTTCTTT. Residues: CASSSDRPSNTEAFF.

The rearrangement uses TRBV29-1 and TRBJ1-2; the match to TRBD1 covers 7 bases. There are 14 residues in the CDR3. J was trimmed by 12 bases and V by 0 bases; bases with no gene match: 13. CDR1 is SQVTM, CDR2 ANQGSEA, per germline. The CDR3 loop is CSVEDEGAVPGDTF. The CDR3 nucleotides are TGCAGCGTTGAAGATGAGGGGGCAGTTCCAGGCGACACCTTC.

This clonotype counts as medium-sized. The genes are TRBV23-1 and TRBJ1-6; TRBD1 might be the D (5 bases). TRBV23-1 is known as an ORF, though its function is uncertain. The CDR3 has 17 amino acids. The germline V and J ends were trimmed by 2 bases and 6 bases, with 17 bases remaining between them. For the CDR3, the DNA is TGCGCCAGCAGTCAACCCAAACCCCCCGGGGGTAATTCACCCCTCCACTTT. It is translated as CASSQPKPPGGNSPLHF.

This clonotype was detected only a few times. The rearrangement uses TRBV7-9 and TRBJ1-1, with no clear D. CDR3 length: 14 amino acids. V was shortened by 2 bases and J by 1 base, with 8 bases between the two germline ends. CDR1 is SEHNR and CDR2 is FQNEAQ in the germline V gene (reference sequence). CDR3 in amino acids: CASSLRTGNTEAFF. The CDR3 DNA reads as TGTGCCAGCAGCTTAAGGACGGGGAACACTGAAGCTTTCTTT.

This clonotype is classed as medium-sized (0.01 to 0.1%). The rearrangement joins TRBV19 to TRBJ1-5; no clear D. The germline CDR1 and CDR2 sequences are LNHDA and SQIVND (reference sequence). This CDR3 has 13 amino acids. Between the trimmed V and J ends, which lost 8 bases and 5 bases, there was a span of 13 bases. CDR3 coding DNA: TGTGCCAGTGGCAGGCAGGTCGATCAGCCCCAGCATTTT. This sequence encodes CASGRQVDQPQHF.

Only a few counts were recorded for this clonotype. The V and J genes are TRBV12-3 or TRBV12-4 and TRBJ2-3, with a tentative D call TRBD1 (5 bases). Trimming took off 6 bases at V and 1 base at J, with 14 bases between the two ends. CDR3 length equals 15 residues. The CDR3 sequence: CASRNHLGGTDTQYF. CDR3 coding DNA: TGTGCCAGCAGGAACCACTTAGGGGGCACAGATACGCAGTATTTT.

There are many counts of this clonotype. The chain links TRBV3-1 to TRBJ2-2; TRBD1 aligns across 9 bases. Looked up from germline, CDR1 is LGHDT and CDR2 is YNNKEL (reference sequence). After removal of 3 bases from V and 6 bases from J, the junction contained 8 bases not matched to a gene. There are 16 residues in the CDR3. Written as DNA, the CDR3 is TGTGCCAGCAGCCATACAGGGGGCGCCCGGCCCGGGGAGCTGTTTTTT. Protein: CASSHTGGARPGELFF.